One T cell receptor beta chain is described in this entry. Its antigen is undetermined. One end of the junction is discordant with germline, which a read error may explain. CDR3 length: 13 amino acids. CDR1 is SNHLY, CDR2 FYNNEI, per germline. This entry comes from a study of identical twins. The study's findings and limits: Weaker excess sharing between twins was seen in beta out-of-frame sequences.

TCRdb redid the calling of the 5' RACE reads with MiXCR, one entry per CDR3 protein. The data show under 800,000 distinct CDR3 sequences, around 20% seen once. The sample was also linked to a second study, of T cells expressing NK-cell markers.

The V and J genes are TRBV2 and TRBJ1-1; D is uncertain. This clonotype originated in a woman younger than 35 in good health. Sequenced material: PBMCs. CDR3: CASISEASAEAFF. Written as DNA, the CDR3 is TGTGCCAGCATATCAGAAGCAAGCGCTGAAGCGTTCTTT.